The T cell receptor (beta chain) described here comes from a study of blood T cell repertoires in COVID-19. At the level of the study: Samples of COVID-19 (acute and convalescent) were obtained from the United States, Italy and Spain. Sample material is recorded as cDNA or gDNA derived from T cells, B-cell-depleted T cells, or PBMCs.

The authors' processing: Amplification from reference gene primers served as the basis for estimated nucleated cell counts. This table comes from immunoSEQ multiplex PCR, and its TCRdb copy is limited to in-frame clones, with some not included. V and J calls and clone size are as listed in that table; D and trimming were resolved from the DNA. The sample has about 140,000 clones, 75% to 90% seen once. The clonotype comes from a man aged 50-59 years with active COVID-19. Sequenced sample: peripheral blood.

CDR3 sequence: CASSPGGEQYF. CDR3 DNA sequence: TGTGCCAGCAGCCCAGGCGGCGAGCAGTACTTC. V gene TRBV6-2 or TRBV6-3 combines with J gene TRBJ2-7; no reliable D call. With 6 bases removed from V and 6 bases from J, the gap between germline ends came to 9 bases. Germline V gene sequence: CDR1 MNHEY, CDR2 SVGEGT. The CDR3 runs 11 residues.